This TCR beta chain is from a study of siplizumab effects on memory and regulatory T cells. Overall study results and limits: Naive T cells appeared more diverse than memory cells and seemed to be major alloresponse contributors.

Remarks on this clone: No antigen is known for it.

This table comes from immunoSEQ multiplex PCR, and its TCRdb copy is limited to in-frame clones, with some not included. This table has 90,000 to 95,000 clones, more than 95% appearing once. V gave up 5 bases and J gave up 0 bases, with 8 bases separating them. Germline assignment: CDR1 SGHAT and CDR2 FQNNGV. The CDR3 length is 13 residues. The source is a human donor in good health. The chain employs TRBV11-2 and TRBJ2-7; D ambiguous. Sequenced: naive CD4+ T cells sorted from blood. CDR3 sequence (DNA): TGTGCCAGCAGCCCACCGAACTCCTACGAGCAGTACTTC. Translated: CASSPPNSYEQYF. The whole variable domain, remainder taken from reference TRBV11-2 and TRBJ2-7, is EAGVAQSPRYKIIEKRQSVAFWCNPISGHATLYWYQQILGQGPKLLIQFQNNGVVDDSQLPKDRFSAERLKGVDSTLKIQPAKLEDSAVYLCASSPPNSYEQYFGPGTRLTVT.